Detailed here is one T cell receptor (beta chain). The antigen is unknown. These data belong to a study of OX40 agonist ivuxolimab in advanced cancers. Across the study: Three dose-escalation patients had partial responses: one with hepatocellular carcinoma and two with cutaneous melanoma. The study, taken as a whole, reports: In CD8+ T cells, expanded clones were on average more numerous than in CD4+.

The germline CDR1 and CDR2 sequences are LNHDA and SQIVND (reference sequence). This CDR3 spans 13 amino acids. With 3 bases clipped from V and 5 bases from J, the junction kept 1 base outside the gene matches. Profiling relied on immunoSEQ multiplex PCR, and the TCRdb table lists in-frame clones only, not all of them. This table holds some 83,000 clones, over 85% found once. The genes are TRBV19 and TRBJ2-7; 10 bases agree with TRBD1. The material sequenced was CD4+ or CD8+ T cells sorted from blood, taken in a trial of the OX40 agonist ivuxolimab. This TCR came from an adult with an advanced solid tumor such as melanoma, head and neck, liver or kidney cancer. DNA of the CDR3: TGTGCCAGTAGTATCGGGACAGGGGACGAGCAGTACTTC. Protein: CASSIGTGDEQYF.